This entry describes one TCR beta chain. This sample was included in a study of blood T cell repertoires in COVID-19. For the study at large: Material from acute and convalescent COVID-19 was sourced from the United States, Italy and Spain. The cDNA or gDNA used as material had been derived from T cells, B-cell-depleted T cells, or PBMCs.

The authors' processing: For nucleated cells, counts were estimated from reference gene primer amplification. TCRdb keeps only in-frame clones here, not all; method: immunoSEQ multiplex PCR. V and J calls and clone size are those listed in that table; D and trimming were worked out from the DNA. This sample has about 65,000 clones, with over 75% found just once. The CDR3 covers 16 residues. After removal of 3 bases from V and 10 bases from J, the junction contained 11 bases not matched to a gene. CDR1 MNHNS and CDR2 SASEGT come from the germline V gene. The genes are TRBV6-1 and TRBJ1-4, with 10 bases aligning to TRBD1. The receptor's source is an elderly man with acute or convalescent COVID-19. Input material: peripheral blood. CDR3 coding DNA: TGTGCCAGCAGTGACGCGAACCGGGACAGGGGTCGAAAACTGTTTTTT. Amino acids: CASSDANRDRGRKLFF.